The 26 T cell receptor beta chains reported below all come from one sample, sequenced in a study of cytomegalovirus exposure and HLA in healthy donors. Both 60 Vbeta primers and 13 Jbeta primers went into the PCR. The method was immunoSEQ multiplex PCR; TCRdb's version includes in-frame clones alone and lacks a portion of them. The sample carries around 140,000 clones, approximately 78% recorded once. The sequenced material came from PBMCs. All receptors come from a man aged 18 to 29 in good health and CMV-seropositive.

The V call is TRBV10-2, the J call TRBJ1-1; TRBD1 is a possible D gene (5 bases). Deletions cut 0 bases from V and 4 bases from J, with 9 bases between. In germline, CDR1 is WSHSY, CDR2 SAAADI. This CDR3 contains 14 residues. The DNA for the CDR3 is TGCGCCAGCAGTGAGTCGGGGGGACTCACTGAAGCTTTCTTT. Translated: CASSESGGLTEAFF.

The chain uses TRBV27 and TRBJ2-1; a weak D match, TRBD1 (6 bases). CDR3 length: 13 residues. Germline V CDR1 and CDR2: MNHEY, SMNVEV (reference sequence). The V and J ends lost 9 bases and 7 bases respectively, with 16 bases between them. CDR3 sequence: CASGERGNNEQFF. The CDR3, as DNA: TGTGCCAGTGGGGAGAGGGGGAATAATGAGCAGTTCTTC.

V is TRBV7-9 and J is TRBJ1-3; possible D gene TRBD1, 5 bases. This CDR3 spans 13 amino acids. Trimming removed 6 bases at V and 5 bases at J, with 11 bases between. Germline V CDR1 and CDR2: SEHNR, FQNEAQ (reference sequence). Here the CDR3 reads CASRDSLRNTIYF. CDR3 sequence (DNA): TGTGCCAGCAGAGACAGCCTGAGAAACACCATATATTTT.

This chain connects TRBV29-1 to TRBJ2-7, with 9 nucleotides matching TRBD1. There are 12 residues in the CDR3. The V gene's germline CDR1 is SQVTM and CDR2 ANQGSEA. The trim removed 5 bases at V and 2 bases at J, leaving 1 base unmatched. The chain's CDR3 is CSVRQGAYEQYF. The CDR3 DNA is TGCAGCGTTCGACAGGGGGCCTACGAGCAGTACTTC.

V and J are TRBV25-1 and TRBJ2-7, with TRBD1 identical over 10 bases. CDR3 length: 15 amino acids. Germline V gene data show CDR1 as MGHDK and CDR2 as SYGVNS. V shed 4 bases, J shed 5 bases, and the junction held 8 bases outside the gene matches. DNA of the CDR3: TGTGCCAGCAGTGGCCGGGACAGGGGAGTCCACGAGCAGTACTTC. Protein product: CASSGRDRGVHEQYF.

The chain carries TRBV5-6 and TRBJ2-1, with D tentatively TRBD2 (6 bases). V was shortened by 0 bases and J by 0 bases, with 10 bases between the two germline ends. The CDR3 has 16 residues. Germline assignment: CDR1 SGHDT and CDR2 YYEEEE. In DNA, the CDR3 is TGTGCCAGCAGCTTGGGCGGGGAGTACTCCTACAATGAGCAGTTCTTC. This gives the protein CASSLGGEYSYNEQFF.

The genes are TRBV19 and TRBJ1-5; the match to TRBD1 covers 8 bases. The CDR3 contains 15 residues. CDR1 is LNHDA, CDR2 SQIVND, per germline (reference sequence). The junction had 8 bases not matched to a gene; V was cut back by 6 bases and J by 4 bases. The CDR3: CASSRGQDGNQPQHF. DNA of the CDR3: TGTGCCAGTAGCCGGGGACAGGACGGGAATCAGCCCCAGCATTTT. Combining the CDR3 with reference TRBV19 and TRBJ1-5 gives the whole variable domain DGGITQSPKYLFRKEGQNVTLSCEQNLNHDAMYWYRQDPGQGLRLIYYSQIVNDFQKGDIAEGYSVSREKKESFPLTVTSAQKNPTAFYLCASSRGQDGNQPQHFGDGTRLSIL.

The J gene is TRBJ2-3, the V gene TRBV5-4; 9 nucleotides agree with TRBD2. V was pared by 2 bases and J by 5 bases, with 3 bases of the junction left unmatched. The CDR3 sequence is 14 residues long. Germline V gene lookup returns CDR1 SGHNT and CDR2 YYREEE (reference sequence). The DNA of the CDR3 is TGTGCCAGCAGCTTTCGCGGGAGGGAAGATACGCAGTATTTT. This sequence encodes CASSFRGREDTQYF. The complete variable domain, with remaining parts taken from reference TRBV5-4 and TRBJ2-3, reads ETGVTQSPTHLIKTRGQQVTLRCSSQSGHNTVSWYQQALGQGPQFIFQYYREEENGRGNFPPRFSGLQFPNYSSELNVNALELDDSALYLCASSFRGREDTQYFGPGTRLTVL.

The CDR3 region is CASSLQGEHTEAFF. Written as DNA, the CDR3 is TGTGCCAGCAGCTTACAGGGGGAGCACACTGAAGCTTTCTTT. The chain recombines TRBV7-3 with TRBJ1-1, with 7 bases fitting TRBD1. The trim removed 2 bases at V and 3 bases at J, leaving 3 bases unmatched. Germline V gene data show CDR1 as SGHTA and CDR2 as FQGTGA. The CDR3 runs to 14 residues.

The chain recombines TRBV19 with TRBJ2-1; 13 positions agree with TRBD2. The CDR3 consists of 18 residues. V was pared by 4 bases and J by 5 bases, with 11 bases of the junction left unmatched. In germline, CDR1 is LNHDA, CDR2 SQIVND (reference sequence). CDR3 protein: CASSTGVRTSGRDNEQFF. As DNA, the CDR3 is TGTGCCAGTAGTACGGGGGTTAGGACTAGCGGGAGAGACAATGAGCAGTTCTTC.

The gene calls are TRBV5-1 and TRBJ2-7, with D possibly TRBD2 on 5 matching bases. V lost 1 base and J 4 bases, leaving 15 bases between the germline ends. The CDR3 has 15 residues. Germline CDR1 and CDR2: SGHRS and YFSETQ. The CDR3 nucleotides are TGCGCCAGCAGCTTGTCGGGAACGACCGAGTACGAGCAGTACTTC. Amino acid sequence: CASSLSGTTEYEQYF.

The CDR3 loop is CASRIAGGNSPLHF. CDR3 sequence (DNA): TGTGCCAGCAGGATTGCGGGGGGAAATTCACCCCTCCACTTT. The J gene is TRBJ1-6, the V gene TRBV28, with D possibly being TRBD1 (5 bases). Trimming stripped 6 bases from V and 7 bases from J, with 13 bases between. CDR1 MDHEN and CDR2 SYDVKM come from the germline V gene. This CDR3 comprises 14 residues.

The V gene is TRBV7-9, the J gene TRBJ2-1, with 7 nucleotides matching TRBD2. Losses at the gene ends were 8 bases for V and 6 bases for J; bases not matched to a gene: 22. CDR3 length: 18 amino acids. Germline V gene sequence: CDR1 SEHNR, CDR2 FQNEAQ (reference sequence). The DNA of the CDR3 is TGTGCCAGCTCCACCTCCCAGGGACTAAAAAGAAACGTCAATGAGCAGTTCTTC. The encoded protein is CASSTSQGLKRNVNEQFF.

This chain joins TRBV28 and TRBJ1-4; weak D call: TRBD1 (5 bases). Germline lookup yields CDR1 MDHEN and CDR2 SYDVKM. The CDR3 extends over 14 amino acids. V dropped 6 bases and J dropped 4 bases, with 12 bases sitting between them. Here the CDR3 DNA reads TGTGCCAGCAGCTCCAGGGTGGGTAATGAAAAACTGTTTTTT. Its protein is CASSSRVGNEKLFF. Filled out from reference TRBV28 and TRBJ1-4, the complete variable domain reads DVKVTQSSRYLVKRTGEKVFLECVQDMDHENMFWYRQDPGLGLRLIYFSYDVKMKEKGDIPEGYSVSREKKERFSLILESASTNQTSMYLCASSSRVGNEKLFFGSGTQLSVL.

The V and J genes are TRBV5-1 and TRBJ1-5; TRBD1 might be the D (6 bases). This CDR3 is built from 16 residues. Trimming stripped 2 bases from V and 7 bases from J, with 19 bases between. Germline V gene sequence: CDR1 SGHRS, CDR2 YFSETQ. CDR3 region: CASSFAPSGGRQPQHF. CDR3 in DNA: TGCGCCAGCAGCTTCGCACCTTCGGGGGGCAGACAGCCCCAGCATTTT.

This chain joins TRBV27 and TRBJ1-2; D perhaps matches TRBD1 (5 bases). The V gene lost 6 bases and the J gene lost 4 bases, with 15 bases spanning the gap. In germline, CDR1 is MNHEY, CDR2 SMNVEV (reference sequence). This CDR3 has 14 residues. CDR3: CASRPLTGIYGYTF. CDR3 sequence (DNA): TGTGCCAGCAGGCCACTAACAGGAATCTATGGCTACACCTTC.

In its sample, this clone was seen a few times. The chain couples TRBV28 to TRBJ2-3, with a tentative D call TRBD2 (7 bases). The germline V gene has CDR1 MDHEN and CDR2 SYDVKM. Trimming removed 7 bases at V and 6 bases at J, with 17 bases between. This CDR3 has 14 residues. DNA for the CDR3: TGTGCCAGCAAGTTTGGGGGGGGGCGCGATACGCAGTATTTT. This gives the protein CASKFGGGRDTQYF.

CDR3 bases: TGTGCCAGCAGCGGGGGCAGGGGAAAGACCAATCAGCCCCAGCATTTT. Residues: CASSGGRGKTNQPQHF. The chain couples TRBV9 to TRBJ1-5; D is perhaps TRBD1 (6 bases). This CDR3 has 16 amino acids. Germline assignment: CDR1 SGDLS and CDR2 YYNGEE. The V and J ends lost 3 bases and 3 bases respectively, with 16 bases between them.

The rearrangement joins TRBV28 to TRBJ1-1; D is possibly TRBD1 (6 bases). CDR3 length equals 12 residues. The V gene lost 5 bases and the J gene lost 10 bases, with 14 bases spanning the gap. CDR1 MDHEN and CDR2 SYDVKM come from the germline V gene. CDR3 amino acids: CASSVRQVRAFF. The CDR3 DNA reads as TGTGCCAGCAGTGTCCGACAGGTTAGAGCTTTCTTT. The full variable domain, with the rest looked up from reference TRBV28 and TRBJ1-1, is DVKVTQSSRYLVKRTGEKVFLECVQDMDHENMFWYRQDPGLGLRLIYFSYDVKMKEKGDIPEGYSVSREKKERFSLILESASTNQTSMYLCASSVRQVRAFFGQGTRLTVV.

The rearrangement links TRBV6-4 to TRBJ2-3; D may be TRBD1 (5 bases). The CDR3 length is 16 residues. Germline CDR1 and CDR2: MRHNA and SNTAGT. V lost 6 bases and J 0 bases, leaving 16 bases between the germline ends. CDR3 residues: CASSDFIGASTDTQYF. CDR3 coding DNA: TGTGCCAGCAGCGATTTTATAGGGGCGAGCACAGATACGCAGTATTTT.

This chain connects TRBV28 to TRBJ1-1; D not resolved. Per germline, CDR1 MDHEN and CDR2 SYDVKM. Between the trimmed V and J ends, which lost 3 bases and 5 bases, there was a span of 7 bases. The CDR3 is made up of 12 amino acids. The CDR3 coding sequence is TGTGCCAGCAGTTTGAGCAGGACTGAAGCTTTCTTT. It specifies CASSLSRTEAFF.

This clone came up a few times. The chain combines TRBV30 with TRBJ1-2, with 9 bases identical to TRBD1. V was clipped by 1 base and J by 5 bases; unmatched bases: 2. CDR3 size: 13 residues. Germline V lookup: CDR1 GTSNPN, CDR2 SVGIG (reference sequence). CDR3: CAWSGGTGYGYTF. The CDR3 nucleotides read TGTGCCTGGAGTGGGGGGACAGGGTATGGCTACACCTTC.

This sequence joins TRBV28 and TRBJ2-4, with no clear D. V gave up 3 bases and J gave up 0 bases, with 12 bases separating them. Germline CDR1 and CDR2: MDHEN and SYDVKM. CDR3 length: 16 amino acids. The CDR3 DNA reads TGTGCCAGCAGTTTCGCGACTTCCGTAGCCAAAAACATTCAGTACTTC. Encoded protein: CASSFATSVAKNIQYF.

The chain recombines TRBV5-1 with TRBJ2-2, with 7 bases fitting TRBD2. Germline CDR1 reads SGHRS; CDR2 reads YFSETQ. The J segment lost 6 bases and the V segment lost 0 bases, leaving 5 bases of the junction unmatched. This CDR3 spans 15 amino acids. Here the CDR3 reads CASSLEGLPPGELFF. CDR3 DNA sequence: TGCGCCAGCAGCTTGGAGGGACTACCTCCCGGGGAGCTGTTTTTT.

The chain combines TRBV7-2 with TRBJ2-1, with D unclear. The length of the CDR3 is 11 residues. Germline V gene sequence: CDR1 SGHTA, CDR2 FQGNSA. The V end was cut by 1 base, the J end by 9 bases, with 4 bases between. CDR3 residues: CASSLGGEQFF. CDR3 in DNA: TGTGCCAGCAGCTTAGGCGGTGAGCAGTTCTTC.

The chain has TRBV27 and TRBJ1-5, with unresolved D. Trimming removed 1 base from V and 0 bases from J, with 4 bases in between. Germline values: CDR1 MNHEY, CDR2 SMNVEV (reference sequence). CDR3 length: 14 amino acids. The CDR3 reads CASSLYSSNQPQHF. The CDR3 DNA is TGTGCCAGCAGTTTATACAGTAGCAATCAGCCCCAGCATTTT.